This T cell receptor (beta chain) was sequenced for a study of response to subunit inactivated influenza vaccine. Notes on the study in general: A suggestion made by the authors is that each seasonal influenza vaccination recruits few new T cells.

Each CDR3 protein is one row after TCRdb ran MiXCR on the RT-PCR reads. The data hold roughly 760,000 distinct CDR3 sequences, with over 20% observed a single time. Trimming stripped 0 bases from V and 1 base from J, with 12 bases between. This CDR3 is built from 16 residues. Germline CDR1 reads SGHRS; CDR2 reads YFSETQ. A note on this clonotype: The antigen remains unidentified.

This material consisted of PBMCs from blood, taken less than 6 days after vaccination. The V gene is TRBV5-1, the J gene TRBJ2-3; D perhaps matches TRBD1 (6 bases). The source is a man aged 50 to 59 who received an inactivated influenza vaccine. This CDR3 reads CASSLGGTPGTDTQYF. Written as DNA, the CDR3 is TGCGCCAGCAGCTTGGGTGGGACACCTGGCACAGATACGCAGTATTTT.